This T cell receptor (beta chain) is drawn from a study of CD8+ T cells in alopecia areata. Study summary: Patients took tofacitinib for 6 to 18 months, followed by 6 drug-free months. General study points: Both scalp clonality and the expanded CD8+ clones among the top 100 showed a significant decrease with tofacitinib. Clonality in lesional scalp, especially alopecia totalis/universalis, exceeded that of normal scalp.

In the case of this clone: Its target is not known.

The treatment is: oral pan-JAK inhibitor, 5-10 mg twice daily. Alopecia areata patients gave lesional scalp punch biopsies and peripheral blood samples. Reverse transcribed after extraction, RNA yielded cDNA as the sequencing template. Sequencing was performed with immunoSEQ multiplex PCR; in TCRdb, only in-frame clones are kept and a portion is missing. Of about 280,000 clones listed, 55% to 75% are singletons. This TCR derives from a human donor with alopecia areata. The specimen was CD4+ T cells sorted from blood, collected at week 24, from a patient treated with tofacitinib.

CDR3 in amino acids: CSVPWGGTDTQYF. In nucleotides, the CDR3 is TGCAGCGTCCCCTGGGGCGGGACAGATACGCAGTATTTT. The chain employs TRBV29-1 and TRBJ2-3; perhaps D is TRBD1 or TRBD2 (5 bases each). Trimming left V 6 bases short and J 3 bases short, with 13 bases between. In germline, CDR1 is SQVTM, CDR2 ANQGSEA. The length of the CDR3 is 13 residues.